These T cell receptor beta chains were read from a single sample in a study of shared clonotypes between healthy human individuals. Clones were read by immunoSEQ multiplex PCR, and TCRdb kept only the in-frame ones, dropping some. The table has fewer than 1 million clones, 90% to 98% seen once; the top ten hold less than 0.3%. The sample was naive CD8+ T cells sorted from blood. All receptors derive from a man aged 25 to 40 in good health. The CDR3 runs from the conserved cysteine through the conserved F or W. The order of the fields is V gene, J gene, D gene, CDR3 protein, CDR3 DNA. A D gene is named only where the DNA matches it firmly.

TRBV7-9,TRBJ2-2,NA,CASSFRVGELFF,TGTGCCAGCAGCTTCAGAGTCGGGGAGCTGTTTTTT
TRBV28,TRBJ2-3,NA,CARGDTQYF,TGTGCCAGGGGAGATACGCAGTATTTT
TRBV2,TRBJ2-7,NA,CASLAGNYEQYF,TGTGCCAGCCTGGCCGGGAACTACGAGCAGTACTTC
TRBV28,TRBJ1-5,NA,CATEPGHLVEQPQHF,TGTGCCACAGAACCGGGACATCTAGTCGAGCAGCCCCAGCATTTT
TRBV7-9,TRBJ2-7,TRBD1,CASTPPVTGVDYEQYF,TGTGCCAGCACCCCACCGGTGACAGGGGTGGACTACGAGCAGTACTTC
TRBV7-9,TRBJ2-7,NA,CASSLEDGGQSYEQYF,TGTGCCAGCAGCTTAGAGGACGGGGGACAGTCCTACGAGCAGTACTTC
TRBV27,TRBJ2-1,NA,CASSTAWEQFF,TGTGCCAGCAGTACAGCGTGGGAGCAGTTCTTC
TRBV6-1,TRBJ2-1,NA,CASSALRRDEQFF,TGTGCCAGCAGTGCACTTCGTCGCGATGAGCAGTTCTTC
TRBV11-2,TRBJ2-7,TRBD2,CASSLWGTSGRGALYEQYF,TGTGCCAGCAGCTTATGGGGGACTAGCGGGAGAGGGGCCCTCTACGAGCAGTACTTC
TRBV4-1,TRBJ1-1,NA,CASSRVGRTNTEAFF,TGCGCCAGTTCAAGGGTGGGCAGGACGAACACTGAAGCTTTCTTT
TRBV10-3,TRBJ2-1,NA,CAIGGPTREQFF,TGTGCCATCGGAGGCCCAACGAGAGAGCAGTTCTTC
TRBV27,TRBJ2-1,NA,CASSSLRDREQFF,TGTGCCAGCAGTTCCCTCAGGGACCGTGAGCAGTTCTTC